What follows are 20 T cell receptor beta chains derived from one specimen sequenced in a study of T cell responses to AZD1222 COVID-19 vaccine. Only in-frame clones appear in the TCRdb table, and some are missing; sequencing was by immunoSEQ multiplex PCR. The repertoire holds 100,000 or so clones, with more than 85% as singletons. Specimen: peripheral blood, collected 28 days after the second AZD1222 dose. The receptors come from an adult who received the AZD1222 COVID-19 vaccine.

This chain connects TRBV5-1 to TRBJ2-7; D is uncertain. The CDR3 is made up of 15 amino acids. V lost 1 base and J lost 0, with 11 bases in between. Germline CDR1 is SGHRS and CDR2 is YFSETQ. The CDR3 here is CASSLTTLSSYEQYF. The CDR3 bases are TGCGCCAGCAGCTTGACTACGTTAAGCTCCTACGAGCAGTACTTC.

This clone has a single count. V usage is TRBV2 and J usage is TRBJ2-5; D is possibly TRBD1 (5 bases). The CDR3 consists of 18 residues. Trimming took off 3 bases at V and 7 bases at J, with 27 bases between the two ends. CDR1 SNHLY and CDR2 FYNNEI come from the germline V gene. The CDR3 here is CASSEIQAPSPKRRTQYF. The CDR3 DNA is TGTGCCAGCAGTGAGATACAGGCCCCCTCCCCCAAGAGAAGGACCCAGTACTTC.

The gene calls are TRBV6-2 or TRBV6-3 and TRBJ2-7, with D unclear. The CDR3 spans 15 residues. The germline CDR1 and CDR2 sequences are MNHEY and SVGEGT. With 0 bases removed from V and 6 bases from J, the gap between germline ends came to 15 bases. The CDR3 is CASSYSNFFDGEQYF. The CDR3 region has the DNA TGTGCCAGCAGTTACTCGAATTTCTTTGATGGCGAGCAGTACTTC.

The V call is TRBV28, the J call TRBJ1-5; D possibly corresponds to TRBD1 (6 bases). Trimming took off 2 bases at V and 4 bases at J, with 12 bases between the two ends. CDR3 size: 15 residues. Per the germline V gene, CDR1 is MDHEN and CDR2 is SYDVKM. CDR3 DNA: TGTGCCAGCAGTTTAGGAGGGGGTACAAATCAGCCCCAGCATTTT. The encoded protein is CASSLGGGTNQPQHF.

The CDR3 nucleotides are TGTGCCAGCAGCGTAGGGGAATGTGGCTACACCTTC. Amino acid sequence: CASSVGECGYTF. This rearrangement joins TRBV9 to TRBJ1-2, with unresolved D. V lost 0 bases to trimming and J lost 7 bases, with 7 bases between them. The germline CDR1 and CDR2 sequences are SGDLS and YYNGEE. The CDR3 extends over 12 amino acids.

The J gene is TRBJ1-1, the V gene TRBV7-2, with unresolved D. Trimming pared 5 bases from V and 3 bases from J, leaving 16 bases between. Looked up from germline, CDR1 is SGHTA and CDR2 is FQGNSA. This CDR3 comprises 15 residues. The CDR3 coding sequence is TGTGCCAGCAGCCCCCTAGGCGGGGTTGACACTGAAGCTTTCTTT. Translation gives CASSPLGGVDTEAFF.

The gene calls are TRBV4-2 and TRBJ2-3; 11 bases line up with TRBD2. The ends lost 6 bases at V and 2 bases at J; junction bases unmatched: 4. The CDR3 has 15 amino acids. Germline CDR1 and CDR2: LGHNA and YNFKEQ. CDR3 protein: CASSSLAGDTDTQYF. Written as DNA, the CDR3 is TGTGCCAGCAGTTCACTAGCGGGGGACACAGATACGCAGTATTTT.

The chain links TRBV19 to TRBJ1-1; D call uncertain. Germline-derived CDR1 and CDR2 are LNHDA and SQIVND (reference sequence). Trimming took 4 bases from V and 4 from J, leaving 13 bases between them. The CDR3 totals 14 residues. CDR3 amino acids: CASSRERGSTEAFF. CDR3 bases: TGTGCCAGTAGTAGGGAACGAGGCAGCACTGAAGCTTTCTTT.

This chain connects TRBV7-9 to TRBJ1-2; 7 positions match TRBD1. The V and J ends lost 3 bases and 3 bases, in that order; junction bases with no gene match: 16. The CDR3 totals 18 residues. Germline values: CDR1 SEHNR, CDR2 FQNEAQ (reference sequence). CDR3 in DNA: TGTGCCAGCAGCTTTTTTTCAAATTCAGGGGGTAGTCACTATGGCTACACCTTC. It codes for CASSFFSNSGGSHYGYTF.

The chain combines TRBV4-1 with TRBJ2-1; 12 nucleotides line up with TRBD2. The junction had 7 bases not matched to a gene; V was cut back by 4 bases and J by 0 bases. Germline values: CDR1 MGHRA, CDR2 YSYEKL. The CDR3 loop spans 18 amino acids. Here the CDR3 DNA reads TGCGCCAGCAGCCGCGGACTAGCGGGAATTCCCTCCTACAATGAGCAGTTCTTC. Protein sequence: CASSRGLAGIPSYNEQFF.

The rearrangement joins TRBV10-1 to TRBJ1-3; maybe TRBD1 (5 bases). Trimming left V 6 bases short and J 0 bases short, with 9 bases between. The CDR3 contains 14 residues. Germline V gene data show CDR1 as WNHNN and CDR2 as SYGVQD (reference sequence). CDR3 loop: CASRRGFSGNTIYF. CDR3 DNA: TGCGCCAGCAGGAGGGGCTTCTCTGGAAACACCATATATTTT.

The chain links TRBV2 to TRBJ1-1, with D unresolved. V lost 6 bases and J 0 bases, leaving 8 bases between the germline ends. The CDR3 length is 13 residues. Germline CDR1 is SNHLY and CDR2 is FYNNEI. CDR3 amino acids: CASSGLVNTEAFF. CDR3 in DNA: TGTGCCAGCAGCGGTCTGGTGAACACTGAAGCTTTCTTT.

This chain joins TRBV3-1 (or the pseudogene TRBV3-2) and TRBJ2-1, with D hard to call. The ends were cut back, 0 bases at V and 5 bases at J, with 20 bases in the middle. Germline CDR1 and CDR2: LGHDT and YNNKEL (reference sequence). This CDR3 spans 18 amino acids. DNA for the CDR3: TGTGCCAGCAGCCAAGAATCCCCCGTCCTAACGCCGAACAATGAGCAGTTCTTC. Translated: CASSQESPVLTPNNEQFF.

V gene TRBV7-8 combines with J gene TRBJ1-1; D is perhaps TRBD1 (5 bases). Trimming removed 5 bases from V and 2 bases from J, with 18 bases in between. From germline, CDR1 is SGHVS and CDR2 FQNEAQ. CDR3 size: 16 residues. CDR3 in amino acids: CASSPRLRGPNTEAFF. CDR3 coding DNA: TGTGCCAGCAGCCCACGATTGAGGGGACCTAACACTGAAGCTTTCTTT.

The chain recombines TRBV27 with TRBJ1-5, with D unclear. The CDR3 contains 13 residues. Trimming took off 1 base at V and 6 bases at J, with 7 bases between the two ends. Germline V gene data show CDR1 as MNHEY and CDR2 as SMNVEV (reference sequence). CDR3 region: CASSLWWGQPQHF. Written as DNA, the CDR3 is TGTGCCAGCAGTTTATGGTGGGGTCAGCCCCAGCATTTT.

This chain connects TRBV6-6 to TRBJ2-5; TRBD2 matches 15 bases. This CDR3 has 17 residues. J lost 2 bases, V lost 5 bases, and 6 bases had no gene match. Germline assignment: CDR1 MNHNY and CDR2 SVGAGI (reference sequence). CDR3 protein: CASSPWTSGGAQETQYF. DNA for the CDR3: TGTGCCAGCAGTCCTTGGACTAGCGGGGGGGCACAAGAGACCCAGTACTTC.

As regards this clone: In the same sample, other DNA sequences code for this CDR3. The rearrangement joins TRBV18 to TRBJ1-2; a weak D match, TRBD1 (6 bases). CDR1 is KGHSH, CDR2 LQKENI, per germline. V was trimmed by 2 bases and J by 7 bases, leaving 8 bases between them. The CDR3 consists of 12 residues. Here the CDR3 DNA reads TGTGCCAGCTCACCAGGGGGCTCTGGCTACACCTTC. Translating it yields CASSPGGSGYTF.

This clone was counted a single time. The J gene is TRBJ1-4, the V gene TRBV15, with a possible D match to TRBD1 (5 bases). The CDR3 is 17 residues long. Trimming took 0 bases from V and 1 from J, leaving 12 bases between them. CDR1 is LNHNV and CDR2 is YYDKDF in the germline V gene (reference sequence). In DNA form, the CDR3 reads TGTGCCACCAGCAGAGATCACGGGACCGTAACTAATGAAAAACTGTTTTTT. It translates to CATSRDHGTVTNEKLFF.

The V call is TRBV28, the J call TRBJ1-1; 8 bases map to TRBD1. With 3 bases clipped from V and 11 bases from J, the junction kept 5 bases outside the gene matches. The CDR3 loop spans 12 amino acids. In germline, CDR1 is MDHEN, CDR2 SYDVKM. This chain's CDR3 is CASSFNQGAAFF. The CDR3 DNA follows: TGTGCCAGCAGTTTCAATCAGGGGGCGGCTTTCTTT. Based on the CDR3 plus reference TRBV28 and TRBJ1-1, the full variable domain is DVKVTQSSRYLVKRTGEKVFLECVQDMDHENMFWYRQDPGLGLRLIYFSYDVKMKEKGDIPEGYSVSREKKERFSLILESASTNQTSMYLCASSFNQGAAFFGQGTRLTVV.

The V and J genes are TRBV2 and TRBJ2-5; 7 positions agree with TRBD2. There are 15 residues in the CDR3. Germline CDR1 SNHLY, CDR2 FYNNEI. J gave up 1 base and V 7 bases, and 9 bases lay outside the gene matches. The CDR3 nucleotides are TGTGCCAGCACTCCTTGGGGGGGAGTCCAAGAGACCCAGTACTTC. This gives the protein CASTPWGGVQETQYF.